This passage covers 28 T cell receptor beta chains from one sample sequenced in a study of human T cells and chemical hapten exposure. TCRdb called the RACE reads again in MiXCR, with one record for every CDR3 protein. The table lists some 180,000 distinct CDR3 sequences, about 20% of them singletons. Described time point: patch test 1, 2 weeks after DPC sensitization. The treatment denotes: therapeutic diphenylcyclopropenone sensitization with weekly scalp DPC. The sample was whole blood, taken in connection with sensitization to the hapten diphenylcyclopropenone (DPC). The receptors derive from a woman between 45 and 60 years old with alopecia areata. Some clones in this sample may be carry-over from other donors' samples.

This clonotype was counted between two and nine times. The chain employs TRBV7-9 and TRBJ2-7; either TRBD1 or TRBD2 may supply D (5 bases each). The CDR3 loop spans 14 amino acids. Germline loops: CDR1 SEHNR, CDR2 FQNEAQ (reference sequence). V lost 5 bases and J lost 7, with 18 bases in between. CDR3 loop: CASSPGTKPWEQYF. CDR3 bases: TGTGCCAGCAGCCCCGGGACCAAACCCTGGGAGCAGTACTTC.

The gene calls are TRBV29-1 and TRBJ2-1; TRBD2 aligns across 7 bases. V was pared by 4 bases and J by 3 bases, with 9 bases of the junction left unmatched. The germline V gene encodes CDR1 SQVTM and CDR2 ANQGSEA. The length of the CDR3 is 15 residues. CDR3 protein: CSVGAGVGFYNEQFF. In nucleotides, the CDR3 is TGCAGCGTTGGCGCGGGAGTGGGGTTCTACAATGAGCAGTTCTTC.

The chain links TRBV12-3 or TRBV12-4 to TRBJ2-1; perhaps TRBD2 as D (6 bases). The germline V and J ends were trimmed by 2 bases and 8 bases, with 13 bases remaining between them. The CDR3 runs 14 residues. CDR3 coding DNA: TGTGCCAGCAGTTTACGACTAGTACGGGATGAGCAGTTCTTC. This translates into CASSLRLVRDEQFF.

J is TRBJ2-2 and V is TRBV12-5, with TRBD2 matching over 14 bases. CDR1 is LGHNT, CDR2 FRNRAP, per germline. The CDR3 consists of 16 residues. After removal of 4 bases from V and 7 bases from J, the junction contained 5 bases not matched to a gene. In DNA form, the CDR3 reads TGTGCTAGTGGTTCAGGGACTAGCGGGAGCAACGGGGAGCTGTTTTTT. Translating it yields CASGSGTSGSNGELFF.

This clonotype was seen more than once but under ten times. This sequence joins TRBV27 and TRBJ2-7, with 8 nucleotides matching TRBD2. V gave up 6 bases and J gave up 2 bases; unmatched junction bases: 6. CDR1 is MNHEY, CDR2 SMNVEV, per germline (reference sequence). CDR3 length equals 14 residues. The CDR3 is CASSRAGGTYEQYF. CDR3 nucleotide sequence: TGTGCCAGCAGCCGGGCGGGAGGAACCTACGAGCAGTACTTC.

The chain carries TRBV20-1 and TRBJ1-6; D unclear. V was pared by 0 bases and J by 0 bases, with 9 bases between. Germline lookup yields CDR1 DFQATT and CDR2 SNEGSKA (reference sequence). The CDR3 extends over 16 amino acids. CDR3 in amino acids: CSARDPRRSYNSPLHF. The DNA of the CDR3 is TGCAGTGCTAGAGACCCCCGTCGCTCCTATAATTCACCCCTCCACTTT.

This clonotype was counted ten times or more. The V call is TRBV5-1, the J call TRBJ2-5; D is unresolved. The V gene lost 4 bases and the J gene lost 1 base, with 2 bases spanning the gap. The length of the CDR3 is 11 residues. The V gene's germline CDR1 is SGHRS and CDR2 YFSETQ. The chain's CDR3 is CASSIQETQYF. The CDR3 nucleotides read TGCGCCAGCAGCATCCAAGAGACCCAGTACTTC.

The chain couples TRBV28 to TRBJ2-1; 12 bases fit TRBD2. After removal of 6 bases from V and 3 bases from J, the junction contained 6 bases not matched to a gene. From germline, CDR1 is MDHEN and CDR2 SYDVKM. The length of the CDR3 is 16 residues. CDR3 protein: CASSHGLAGLYNEQFF. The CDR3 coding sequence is TGTGCCAGCAGCCACGGACTAGCGGGACTCTACAATGAGCAGTTCTTC.

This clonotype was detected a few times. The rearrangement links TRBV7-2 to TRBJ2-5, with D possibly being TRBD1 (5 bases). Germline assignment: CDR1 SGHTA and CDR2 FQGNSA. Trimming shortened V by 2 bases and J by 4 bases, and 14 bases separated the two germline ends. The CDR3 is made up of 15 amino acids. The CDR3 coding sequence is TGTGCCAGCAGCTTACGTGGTTCTCAGGGAGAGACCCAGTACTTC. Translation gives CASSLRGSQGETQYF. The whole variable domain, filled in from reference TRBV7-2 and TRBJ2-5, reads GAGVSQSPSNKVTEKGKDVELRCDPISGHTALYWYRQSLGQGLEFLIYFQGNSAPDKSGLPSDRFSAERTGGSVSTLTIQRTQQEDSAVYLCASSLRGSQGETQYFGPGTRLLVL.

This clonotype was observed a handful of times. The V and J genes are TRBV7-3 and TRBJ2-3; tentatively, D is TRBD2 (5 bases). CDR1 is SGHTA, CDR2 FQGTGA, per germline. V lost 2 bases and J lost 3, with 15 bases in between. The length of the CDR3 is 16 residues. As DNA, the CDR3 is TGTGCCAGCAGCTTAGATACGGGATTCGGAACAGATACGCAGTATTTT. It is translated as CASSLDTGFGTDTQYF.

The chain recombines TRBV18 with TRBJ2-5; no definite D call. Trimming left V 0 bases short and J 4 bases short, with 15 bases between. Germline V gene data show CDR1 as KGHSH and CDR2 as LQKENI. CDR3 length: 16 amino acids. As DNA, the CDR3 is TGTGCCAGCTCACCACCGCTCGTACCCGCTCGAGAGACCCAGTACTTC. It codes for CASSPPLVPARETQYF.

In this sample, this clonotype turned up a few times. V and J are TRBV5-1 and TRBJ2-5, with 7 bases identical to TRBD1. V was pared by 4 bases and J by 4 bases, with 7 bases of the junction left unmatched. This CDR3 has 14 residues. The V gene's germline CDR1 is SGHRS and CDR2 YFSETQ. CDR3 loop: CASSEGAGRETQYF. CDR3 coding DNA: TGCGCCAGCAGCGAGGGGGCGGGCAGAGAGACCCAGTACTTC.

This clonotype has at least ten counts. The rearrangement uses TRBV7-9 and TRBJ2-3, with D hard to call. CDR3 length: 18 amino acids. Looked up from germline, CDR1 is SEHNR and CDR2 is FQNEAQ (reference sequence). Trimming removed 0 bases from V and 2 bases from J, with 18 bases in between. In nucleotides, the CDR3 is TGTGCCAGCAGCTTAGCGCAGGTAGTACGGCGAATCACAGATACGCAGTATTTT. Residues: CASSLAQVVRRITDTQYF.

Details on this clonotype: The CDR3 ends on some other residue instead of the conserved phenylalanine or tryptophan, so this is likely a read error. In DNA form, the CDR3 reads TGTGCCAGCAGCTTAGATCGGTTGAAGAGGGGCACAGATACGCAGTATTCT. This codes for CASSLDRLKRGTDTQYS. The chain recombines TRBV11-2 with TRBJ2-3; a weak D match, TRBD2 (5 bases). Germline lookup yields CDR1 SGHAT and CDR2 FQNNGV. The ends were cut back, 0 bases at V and 1 base at J, with 14 bases in the middle. This CDR3 comprises 17 residues.

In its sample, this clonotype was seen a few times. CDR3 amino acids: CASTRQVSGNTIYF. Here the CDR3 DNA reads TGTGCCAGCACCCGACAGGTCTCTGGAAACACCATATATTTT. The chain employs TRBV12-3 or TRBV12-4 and TRBJ1-3, with D possibly TRBD1 on 6 matching bases. Between the trimmed V and J ends, which lost 7 bases and 0 bases, there was a span of 10 bases. This CDR3 comprises 14 residues.

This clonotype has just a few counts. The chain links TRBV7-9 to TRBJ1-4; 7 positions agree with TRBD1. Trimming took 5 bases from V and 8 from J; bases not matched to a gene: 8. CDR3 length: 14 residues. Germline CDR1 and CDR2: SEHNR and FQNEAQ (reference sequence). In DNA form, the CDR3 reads TGTGCCAGCAGCCGTGACAGGGAGGGGGAAAAACTGTTTTTT. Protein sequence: CASSRDREGEKLFF.

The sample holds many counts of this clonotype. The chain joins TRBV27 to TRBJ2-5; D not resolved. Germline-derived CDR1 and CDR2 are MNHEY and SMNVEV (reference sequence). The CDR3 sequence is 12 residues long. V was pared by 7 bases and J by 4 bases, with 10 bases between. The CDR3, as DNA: TGTGCCAGCACCGCCCCCGGAGAGACCCAGTACTTC. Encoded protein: CASTAPGETQYF.

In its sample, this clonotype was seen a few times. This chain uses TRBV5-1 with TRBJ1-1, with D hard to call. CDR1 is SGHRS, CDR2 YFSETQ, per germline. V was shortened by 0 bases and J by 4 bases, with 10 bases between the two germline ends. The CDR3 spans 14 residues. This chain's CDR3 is CASSLEGYGTEAFF. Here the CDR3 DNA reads TGCGCCAGCAGCTTGGAAGGGTACGGCACTGAAGCTTTCTTT.

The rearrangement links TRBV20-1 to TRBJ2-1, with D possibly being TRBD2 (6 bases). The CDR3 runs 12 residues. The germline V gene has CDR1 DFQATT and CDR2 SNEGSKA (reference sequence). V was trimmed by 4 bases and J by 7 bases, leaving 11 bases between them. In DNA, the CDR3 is TGCAGTGCTACACCCGCGGGGAATGAGCAGTTCTTC. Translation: CSATPAGNEQFF.

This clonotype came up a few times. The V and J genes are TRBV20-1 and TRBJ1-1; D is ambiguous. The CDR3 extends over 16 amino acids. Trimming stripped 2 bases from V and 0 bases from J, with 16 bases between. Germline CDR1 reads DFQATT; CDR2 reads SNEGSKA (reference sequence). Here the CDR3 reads CSARSLPHGMNTEAFF. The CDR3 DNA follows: TGCAGTGCTAGATCTCTCCCGCACGGAATGAACACTGAAGCTTTCTTT.

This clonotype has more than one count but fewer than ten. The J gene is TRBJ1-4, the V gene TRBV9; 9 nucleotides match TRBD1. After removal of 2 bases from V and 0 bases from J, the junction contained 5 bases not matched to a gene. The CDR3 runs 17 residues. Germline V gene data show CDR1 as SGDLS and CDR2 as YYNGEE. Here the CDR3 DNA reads TGTGCCAGCAGCGTTGGGACAGGGTTTACAACTAATGAAAAACTGTTTTTT. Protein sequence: CASSVGTGFTTNEKLFF.

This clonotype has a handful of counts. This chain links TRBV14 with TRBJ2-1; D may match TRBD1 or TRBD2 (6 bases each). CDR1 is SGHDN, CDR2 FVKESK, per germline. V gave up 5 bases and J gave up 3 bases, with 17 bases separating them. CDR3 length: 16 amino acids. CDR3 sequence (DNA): TGTGCCAGCAGCTCAATTCTGGGGGGCCACTACAATGAGCAGTTCTTC. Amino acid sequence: CASSSILGGHYNEQFF.

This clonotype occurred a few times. The CDR3 DNA reads TGTGCCACCAGCAAGGGTCCGGAGCGAGATCAGCCCCAGCATTTT. Protein sequence: CATSKGPERDQPQHF. This chain links TRBV15 with TRBJ1-5; D gene unclear. There are 15 residues in the CDR3. Germline V gene data show CDR1 as LNHNV and CDR2 as YYDKDF (reference sequence). V was trimmed by 4 bases and J by 5 bases, leaving 15 bases between them.

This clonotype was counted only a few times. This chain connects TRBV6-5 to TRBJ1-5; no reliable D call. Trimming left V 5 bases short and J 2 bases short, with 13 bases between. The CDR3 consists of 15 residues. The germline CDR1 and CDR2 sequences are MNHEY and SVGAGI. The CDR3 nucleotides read TGTGCCAGCAGTCCTCCGGGAAGTGGCAATCAGCCCCAGCATTTT. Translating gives CASSPPGSGNQPQHF.

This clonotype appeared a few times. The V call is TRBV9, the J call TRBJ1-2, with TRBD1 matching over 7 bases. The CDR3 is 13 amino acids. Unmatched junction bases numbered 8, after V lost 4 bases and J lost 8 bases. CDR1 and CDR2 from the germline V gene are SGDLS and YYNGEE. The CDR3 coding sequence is TGTGCCAGCAGCTCCACAGGGGTTCCCGGCTACACCTTC. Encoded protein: CASSSTGVPGYTF.

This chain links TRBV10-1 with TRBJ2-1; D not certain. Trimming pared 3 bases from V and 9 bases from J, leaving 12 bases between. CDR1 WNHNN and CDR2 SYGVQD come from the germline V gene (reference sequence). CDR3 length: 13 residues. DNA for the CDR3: TGCGCCAGCAGTGAAAACCTGGTTGGTGAGCAGTTCTTC. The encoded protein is CASSENLVGEQFF.

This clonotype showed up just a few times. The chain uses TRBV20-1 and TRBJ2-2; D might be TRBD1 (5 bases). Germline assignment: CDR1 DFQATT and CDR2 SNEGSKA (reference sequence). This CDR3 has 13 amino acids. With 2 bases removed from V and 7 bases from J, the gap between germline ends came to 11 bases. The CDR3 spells CSARQTERGELFF. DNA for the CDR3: TGCAGTGCTAGACAGACAGAGCGCGGGGAGCTGTTTTTT.

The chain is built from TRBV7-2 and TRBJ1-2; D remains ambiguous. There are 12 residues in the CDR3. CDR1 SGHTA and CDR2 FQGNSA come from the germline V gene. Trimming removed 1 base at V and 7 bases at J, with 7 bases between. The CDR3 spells CASSLVGSGYTF. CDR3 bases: TGTGCCAGCAGCTTAGTAGGAAGTGGCTACACCTTC.